These T cell receptor beta chains were read from a single sample in a study of T cell repertoires in cytomegalovirus infection. Antigen specificity for these receptors is unknown. One entry per CDR3 protein results from TCRdb running MiXCR on the reads. Here the sample spans around 200,000 distinct CDR3 sequences, 38% being singletons. The material was CD8+ T cells from cultured PBMCs, obtained from culture after CMV antigen stimulation. The receptors derive from a human donor in good health (CMV status not recorded). Some clones in this sample may be carry-over from other donors' samples. The CDR3 runs from the conserved cysteine through the conserved F or W. Each record gives: J gene, D gene, clone size, V gene, CDR3 protein, CDR3 DNA. The D gene is left open where the match is weak. The size of a clone is reported for some rows only, either as once, few or many, or as a class for expanded clones.

>TRBJ2-3|-|-|TRBV20-1
CSSPWGSRPLTDTQYF
TGCAGTTCCCCCTGGGGCAGCCGACCGCTCACAGATACGCAGTATTTT
>TRBJ2-5|TRBD2|-|TRBV12-3/TRBV12-4
CASSLALRLAGGLETQYF
TGTGCCAGCAGTTTAGCCCTGAGACTAGCGGGAGGTCTAGAGACCCAGTACTTC
>TRBJ2-5|-|-|TRBV10-2
CASSDGEVETQYF
TGCGCCAGCAGTGATGGGGAAGTGGAGACCCAGTACTTC
>TRBJ2-7|-|-|TRBV12-3/TRBV12-4
CASSPFEREDYSSEQYF
TGTGCCAGCAGTCCCTTTGAACGTGAGGACTACTCCTCCGAGCAGTACTTC
>TRBJ2-1|TRBD2|many|TRBV7-2
CASSPGLAFNNEQFF
TGTGCCAGCAGCCCCGGACTAGCGTTTAACAATGAGCAGTTCTTC
>TRBJ1-6|-|many|TRBV7-3
CASSLRGVGNSPLHF
TGTGCCAGCAGCTTAAGGGGGGTTGGCAATTCACCCCTCCACTTT
>TRBJ2-3|-|few|TRBV28
CASSLSRELGWDTQYF
TGTGCCAGCAGCCTATCTAGGGAGCTCGGGTGGGATACGCAGTATTTT
>TRBJ2-3|-|-|TRBV7-4
CASSFEADTQYF
TGTGCCAGCAGCTTTGAGGCAGATACGCAGTATTTT
>TRBJ2-7|TRBD1|few|TRBV12-3/TRBV12-4
CASSSDRSNEQYF
TGTGCCAGCAGTTCGGACAGGAGTAACGAGCAGTACTTC
>TRBJ2-7|TRBD2|many|TRBV7-2
CASSLGPRRGGGYEQYF
TGTGCCAGCAGCTTAGGCCCCCGGCGGGGGGGCGGTTACGAGCAGTACTTC
>TRBJ2-5|TRBD2|few|TRBV11-2
CASSLKLAGGPRETQYF
TGTGCCAGCAGCTTAAAGCTAGCGGGGGGGCCCCGGGAGACCCAGTACTTC
>TRBJ1-1|-|-|TRBV27
CASSIARSTEAFF
TGTGCCAGCAGTATAGCCCGTTCCACTGAAGCTTTCTTT
>TRBJ1-1|-|many|TRBV12-3/TRBV12-4
CASSVGPNTEAFF
TGTGCCAGCAGTGTGGGACCGAACACTGAAGCTTTCTTT
>TRBJ2-2|-|many|TRBV12-3/TRBV12-4
CASTEDRSPNTGELFF
TGTGCCAGCACCGAAGACAGGAGTCCGAACACCGGGGAGCTGTTTTTT
>TRBJ2-1|-|-|TRBV27
CASSVYLGRYNEQFF
TGTGCCAGCAGTGTATACTTGGGGAGATACAATGAGCAGTTCTTC
>TRBJ2-1|TRBD2|few|TRBV11-1
CASSLKSAGKPGEQFF
TGTGCCAGCAGCCTAAAATCAGCGGGGAAACCGGGTGAGCAGTTCTTC
>TRBJ2-5|-|-|TRBV27
CASSFGRQMGETQYF
TGTGCCAGCAGTTTTGGGCGCCAGATGGGAGAGACCCAGTACTTC
>TRBJ2-7|-|few|TRBV11-2
CASSLDTRDFSYEQYF
TGTGCCAGCAGCTTAGATACGCGGGACTTCTCCTACGAGCAGTACTTC
>TRBJ2-2|-|-|TRBV5-6
CASYLGPAGFNTGELFF
TGTGCCAGCTATCTTGGCCCCGCGGGTTTCAACACCGGGGAGCTGTTTTTT
>TRBJ2-3|-|few|TRBV27
CASSPPSGGDTQYF
TGTGCCAGCAGTCCCCCGAGCGGAGGAGATACGCAGTATTTT
>TRBJ1-1|-|few|TRBV12-3/TRBV12-4
CASSLLGGFQAEAFF
TGTGCCAGCAGTTTATTAGGGGGGTTTCAGGCGGAAGCTTTCTTT
>TRBJ1-5|TRBD1|-|TRBV24-1
CATSPKTGGIYQPQHF
TGTGCCACCTCTCCCAAGACAGGGGGAATTTATCAGCCCCAGCATTTT
>TRBJ2-7|-|few|TRBV7-6
CASSLAGRPYEQYF
TGTGCCAGCAGCTTAGCTGGGAGGCCCTACGAGCAGTACTTC
>TRBJ2-7|TRBD1|-|TRBV9
CASSGDRGGEQYF
TGTGCCAGCAGCGGAGACAGGGGCGGCGAGCAGTACTTC
>TRBJ2-7|TRBD2|few|TRBV3-1
CASSQARVRSGRGYEQYF
TGTGCCAGCAGCCAAGCTAGGGTGAGGAGCGGGAGAGGTTACGAGCAGTACTTC
>TRBJ2-1|TRBD2|-|TRBV18
CASSPLAGGPSDEQFF
TGTGCCAGCTCACCTCTAGCGGGAGGGCCCTCCGATGAGCAGTTCTTC
>TRBJ2-1|-|-|TRBV7-9
CASSQAPSVNNEQFF
TGTGCCAGCAGCCAAGCCCCTAGCGTCAACAATGAGCAGTTCTTC
>TRBJ1-5|-|few|TRBV28
CASSIPGASNQPQHF
TGTGCCAGCAGTATCCCAGGGGCCAGCAATCAGCCCCAGCATTTT
>TRBJ2-3|TRBD2|-|TRBV20-1
CSACPTSGSWDTQYF
TGCAGTGCTTGCCCGACTAGCGGGAGTTGGGATACGCAGTATTTT
>TRBJ2-1|-|-|TRBV7-3
CASSPDWSLNEQFF
TGTGCAAGCAGCCCCGACTGGAGTTTGAATGAGCAGTTCTTC
>TRBJ2-1|TRBD2|few|TRBV7-8
CASSLSARTSPSNEQFF
TGTGCCAGCAGCTTATCGGCTCGGACTAGCCCATCCAATGAGCAGTTCTTC
>TRBJ2-1|-|-|TRBV7-6
CASSLVGDLEGTGAYNEQFF
TGTGCCAGCAGCTTAGTGGGCGACCTAGAGGGGACGGGGGCCTACAATGAGCAGTTCTTC
>TRBJ1-1|-|-|TRBV5-6
CASSFGGLLNTEAFF
TGTGCCAGCAGCTTCGGAGGGCTCTTGAACACTGAAGCTTTCTTT
>TRBJ2-7|TRBD1|few|TRBV20-1
CSATESLTGVTGEQYF
TGCAGTGCTACCGAAAGCCTGACAGGGGTAACTGGGGAGCAGTACTTC
>TRBJ2-7|TRBD2|many|TRBV7-8
CASSLTGGAYEQYF
TGTGCCAGCAGTCTAACCGGGGGGGCCTACGAGCAGTACTTC
>TRBJ2-7|-|-|TRBV6-1
CASSARGFSYEQYF
TGTGCCAGCAGTGCCAGGGGATTCTCCTACGAGCAGTACTTC
>TRBJ2-1|-|-|TRBV3-1
CASSPVTRTISYNEQFF
TGTGCCAGCAGCCCCGTCACCAGGACTATCTCCTACAATGAGCAGTTCTTC
>TRBJ2-7|TRBD2|few|TRBV7-9
CASSLEGSGHSYEQYF
TGTGCCAGCAGCTTAGAGGGTAGCGGGCACTCCTACGAGCAGTACTTC
>TRBJ2-3|TRBD1|-|TRBV4-1
CASSQDGTGASTDTQYF
TGCGCCAGCAGCCAAGATGGGACAGGGGCTAGCACAGATACGCAGTATTTT
>TRBJ2-1|TRBD2|-|TRBV5-5
CASSLRLAEGADNEQFF
TGTGCCAGCAGCCTCAGACTAGCGGAAGGGGCCGACAATGAGCAGTTCTTC
>TRBJ2-1|-|many|TRBV27
CASSLGVSSYNEQFF
TGTGCCAGCAGTTTAGGGGTTTCGTCCTACAATGAGCAGTTCTTC
>TRBJ2-5|-|-|TRBV27
CASSLSRAGTQYF
TGTGCCAGCAGTTTATCACGGGCCGGGACCCAGTACTTC
>TRBJ1-2|-|-|TRBV25-1
CASSEFVMRGRCAF
TGTGCCAGCAGTGAATTTGTTATGAGGGGCCGCTGCGCTTTC
>TRBJ1-1|-|-|TRBV6-5
CASSYSSSAMNTEAFF
TGTGCCAGCAGTTACTCTTCCTCAGCTATGAACACTGAAGCTTTCTTT
>TRBJ2-2|TRBD2|-|TRBV11-2
CASGTSYTGELFF
TGTGCCAGCGGGACTAGTTACACCGGGGAGCTGTTTTTT
>TRBJ2-3|-|-|TRBV6-8
CASSTSTGDFTDTQYF
-
>TRBJ2-1|TRBD1|-|TRBV6-1
CASSPWEGGFNEQFF
TGTGCCAGCAGTCCCTGGGAAGGGGGCTTCAATGAGCAGTTCTTC
>TRBJ2-7|-|once|TRBV27
CASSLGGSKSEQYF
TGTGCCAGCAGTTTAGGGGGGTCCAAGAGCGAGCAGTACTTC
>TRBJ2-7|-|few|TRBV20-1
CSARPLQGIAYEQYF
TGCAGTGCTAGACCCCTGCAAGGGATTGCCTACGAGCAGTACTTC
>TRBJ2-1|TRBD2|-|TRBV28
CASSLRLAAHNEQFF
TGTGCCAGCAGTTTAAGACTAGCGGCACACAATGAGCAGTTCTTC